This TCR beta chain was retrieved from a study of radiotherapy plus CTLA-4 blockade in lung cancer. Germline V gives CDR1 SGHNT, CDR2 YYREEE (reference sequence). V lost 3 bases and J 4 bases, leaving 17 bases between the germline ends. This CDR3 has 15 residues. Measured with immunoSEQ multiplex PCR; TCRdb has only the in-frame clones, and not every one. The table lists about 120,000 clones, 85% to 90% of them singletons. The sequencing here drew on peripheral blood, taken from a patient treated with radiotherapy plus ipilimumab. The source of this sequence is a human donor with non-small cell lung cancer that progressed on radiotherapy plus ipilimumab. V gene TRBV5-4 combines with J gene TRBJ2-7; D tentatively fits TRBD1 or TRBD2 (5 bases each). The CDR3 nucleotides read TGTGCCAGCAGCTCCTGGGGCGGTCCGGGGTACGAGCAGTACTTC. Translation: CASSSWGGPGYEQYF.